Each of the 7 T cell receptor beta chains below was sequenced from the same sample in a study of post-analysis software for immune sequencing data. Findings and limits, study-wide: TRBV5-6, TRBV5-1 and TRBV20-1 belonged to a set of about 5 TRBV segments that were more frequent in patients than controls.

These TCRs are of unknown antigen specificity. The TCR beta cDNA libraries contained unique molecular identifiers. TCRdb fed the PCR reads into MiXCR, producing one record per CDR3 protein. The repertoire consists of about 430,000 distinct CDR3 sequences, with roughly 40% occurring once and the leading ten covering about 7.6%. Sequenced: blood. The receptors were sampled from a girl aged 2-10 years with multiple sclerosis.

The V gene is TRBV3-1, the J gene TRBJ1-1, with D tentatively TRBD1 (5 bases). V lost 4 bases, J lost 1 base, and 10 bases lay in between. The CDR3 runs to 14 residues. Germline values: CDR1 LGHDT, CDR2 YNNKEL (reference sequence). The CDR3 protein is CASSLITGNTEAFF. CDR3 in DNA: TGTGCCAGCAGCCTTATAACAGGGAACACTGAAGCTTTCTTT.

CDR3 bases: TGTGCCAGCAGCGTAGCAACAGGGGTGTATGATGGCTACACCTTC. Translation gives CASSVATGVYDGYTF. The rearrangement links TRBV9 to TRBJ1-2, with 7 nucleotides matching TRBD1. There are 15 residues in the CDR3. Trimming at V came to 0 bases and at J to 6 bases, leaving 8 bases not matched to a gene. Looked up from germline, CDR1 is SGDLS and CDR2 is YYNGEE.

The rearrangement uses TRBV10-2 and TRBJ1-5, with 8 bases lining up with TRBD1. The germline V gene has CDR1 WSHSY and CDR2 SAAADI. The V and J ends lost 8 bases and 4 bases, in that order; junction bases with no gene match: 4. This CDR3 region has 13 residues. The CDR3 loop is CASRTGTNQPQHF. The DNA of the CDR3 is TGCGCCAGCCGGACAGGGACTAATCAGCCCCAGCATTTT.

With respect to this clonotype: Given a much more abundant clone one base away, this may be a read error. The chain combines TRBV20-1 with TRBJ2-7; D gene unclear. With 0 bases removed from V and 5 bases from J, the gap between germline ends came to 11 bases. CDR1 is DFQATT and CDR2 is SNEGSKA in the germline V gene (reference sequence). There are 13 residues in the CDR3. CDR3 sequence: CSARDSERDEQYF. CDR3 nucleotides: TGCAGTGCTAGAGACTCCGAACGGGACGAGCAGTACTTC.

This clonotype was picked up a small number of times. The chain has TRBV15 and TRBJ2-1; 8 bases align to TRBD2. CDR1 and CDR2 from the germline V gene are LNHNV and YYDKDF (reference sequence). V was clipped by 0 bases and J by 7 bases; unmatched bases: 5. The CDR3 extends over 15 amino acids. The CDR3 is CATSREREGPNEQFF. For the CDR3, the DNA is TGTGCCACCAGCAGAGAACGGGAGGGCCCGAATGAGCAGTTCTTC.

The rearrangement uses TRBV28 and TRBJ2-7; 8 nucleotides line up with TRBD1. Germline V gives CDR1 MDHEN, CDR2 SYDVKM. The CDR3 covers 14 residues. V was clipped by 7 bases and J by 1 base; unmatched bases: 6. The CDR3 loop is CASIGTGQSYEQYF. The CDR3 DNA reads as TGTGCCAGCATCGGGACAGGCCAGTCCTACGAGCAGTACTTC.

This clonotype was found a few times. This rearrangement joins TRBV28 to TRBJ2-7; maybe TRBD2 (5 bases). Trimming took 5 bases from V and 0 from J, leaving 17 bases between them. Germline V lookup: CDR1 MDHEN, CDR2 SYDVKM. The CDR3 has 16 residues. The CDR3 loop is CASSIGIPRSSYEQYF. The CDR3 DNA is TGTGCCAGCAGTATCGGGATACCCAGGAGCTCCTACGAGCAGTACTTC.